This T cell receptor (beta chain) was sequenced during a study of OX40 agonist ivuxolimab in advanced cancers. Of note for this clone: Its antigen is unknown.

Trimming stripped 3 bases from V and 6 bases from J, with 20 bases between. The CDR3 loop spans 17 amino acids. Germline V gene sequence: CDR1 LNHDA, CDR2 SQIVND (reference sequence). Libraries were prepared by immunoSEQ multiplex PCR; TCRdb keeps only in-frame clonotypes and omits some of them. The sample consists of tens of thousands of clones, 60% to 80% of them appearing once. Overall study results and limits: At 0.1 to 3.0 mg/kg, clonal expansion of CD4+ and CD8+ blood T cells had occurred by week 6. The authors also found low normalized T-cell clonal expansion in some nonresponders.

The rearrangement uses TRBV19 and TRBJ2-2, with a tentative D call TRBD1 (5 bases). The sequence derives from an adult with an advanced solid tumor such as melanoma, head and neck, liver or kidney cancer. Specimen: CD4+ or CD8+ T cells sorted from blood, collected in a trial of the OX40 agonist ivuxolimab. CDR3 residues: CASSISQLQGRAGELFF. The CDR3 DNA sequence: TGTGCCAGTAGTATTTCCCAATTGCAGGGAAGAGCCGGGGAGCTGTTTTTT.